Listed below are T cell receptor beta chains from one sample, sequenced in a study of pediatric ulcerative colitis. Generated by immunoSEQ multiplex PCR, the TCRdb table keeps only in-frame clones and is missing some. The table lists around 61,000 clones, 80% to 90% of them singletons. The material sequenced was blood. The receptors shown here come from a boy between 10 and 17 years old with severe ulcerative colitis. Both conserved end residues are part of each CDR3. A D gene is named only where the DNA matches it firmly. Part of the rows lack a size; the others show once, few, many or a class for expanded clones.

D	size	V	J	DNA	CDR3
.	.	TRBV7-2	TRBJ1-5	TGTGCCAGCAGCTTAGGGGGTTATAGCAATCAGCCCCAGCATTTT	CASSLGGYSNQPQHF
.	.	TRBV6-5	TRBJ2-7	TGTGCCAGCAGTTACGCGGCGGGCCCCCCCTACGAGCAGTACTTC	CASSYAAGPPYEQYF
TRBD2	.	TRBV7-2	TRBJ2-3	TGTGCCAGCAGCTTCTCCGGGACTAGCGAATACACAGATACGCAGTATTTT	CASSFSGTSEYTDTQYF
.	once	TRBV6-5	TRBJ1-5	TGTGCCAGCAGTCTGGGCAGTCATCAGCCCCAGCATTTT	CASSLGSHQPQHF
TRBD1	.	TRBV28	TRBJ2-7	TGTGCCAGCAGCCAAGGGACAGCCTTTTCCTACGAGCAGTACTTC	CASSQGTAFSYEQYF
TRBD2	.	TRBV19	TRBJ2-7	TGTGCCAGTAGCCTCGGACTAGCGGGAGATGAGCAGTACTTC	CASSLGLAGDEQYF
.	.	TRBV7-2	TRBJ2-1	TGTGCCAGCAGCCCCAGGAGGGACGTGAGAAACCCGGCCAATGAGCAGTTCTTC	CASSPRRDVRNPANEQFF
.	.	TRBV7-2	TRBJ2-1	TGTGCCAGCAGCTTAGGAATACTGAACAATGAGCAGTTCTTC	CASSLGILNNEQFF
.	.	TRBV7-9	TRBJ2-5	TGTGCCAGCAGTCTGGCCCCCAGGTTAGAGGAGACCCAGTACTTC	CASSLAPRLEETQYF
.	.	TRBV5-6	TRBJ2-3	TGTGCCAGCAGCTTGTCCGGGTTAAGCACAGATACGCAGTATTTT	CASSLSGLSTDTQYF
.	few	TRBV4-1	TRBJ1-5	TGCGCCAGCAGCCTTTCCCCGGACGGGGAGCCCCAGCATTTT	CASSLSPDGEPQHF
.	.	TRBV7-2	TRBJ2-5	TGTGCCAGCAGCTTCTTCTTGCGAGAGACCCAGTACTTC	CASSFFLRETQYF
.	.	TRBV18	TRBJ2-3	TGTGCCAGCTCTCTGAGGGGCGCAGATACGCAGTATTTT	CASSLRGADTQYF
.	.	TRBV28	TRBJ1-1	TGTGCCAGCAGCCCTCTCGGGACGGTGAACACTGAAGCTTTCTTT	CASSPLGTVNTEAFF
.	.	TRBV11-3	TRBJ2-3	TGTGCCAGCAGCTCCGCCTACACAGATACGCAGTATTTT	CASSSAYTDTQYF
TRBD2	.	TRBV19	TRBJ2-3	TGTGCCAGTAGCCCAAGACTAGCGGGGGCAGATACGCAGTATTTT	CASSPRLAGADTQYF
TRBD2	once	TRBV18	TRBJ2-5	TGTGCCAGCTCACTGCGGACTAGCGGGAGTTATCAGGAGACCCAGTACTTC	CASSLRTSGSYQETQYF
.	.	TRBV5-4	TRBJ1-1	TGTGCCAGCAGCCCCGAGGCAGGGAGGGTGACCACTGAAGCTTTCTTT	CASSPEAGRVTTEAFF
.	.	TRBV5-1	TRBJ2-3	TGCGCCAGCAGCTTGGAGCGGGTGGGGGATACGCAGTATTTT	CASSLERVGDTQYF
TRBD2	once	TRBV6-1	TRBJ2-7	TGTGCCAGCAGTGAAGTACTAGCGAGCTCCTACGAGCAGTACTTC	CASSEVLASSYEQYF
TRBD2	.	TRBV5-4	TRBJ2-5	TGTGCCAGCAGCTTGGCTAGCGGGAGGGAGACCCAGTACTTC	CASSLASGRETQYF
.	.	TRBV9	TRBJ2-1	TGTGCCAGCAGCGTAGCTGCTGAGACCCTATGGAATGAGCAGTTCTTC	CASSVAAETLWNEQFF
TRBD1	few	TRBV7-6	TRBJ1-2	TGTGCCAGCAGCCTGGACAGGGTGGGCTATGGCTACACCTTC	CASSLDRVGYGYTF
.	.	TRBV30	TRBJ2-7	TGTGCCTGGAGCAGAAGGGGATTCACCTACGAGCAGTACTTC	CAWSRRGFTYEQYF
TRBD1	.	TRBV7-6	TRBJ2-1	TGTGCCAGCAGTACCGACAGGGCCGGGATCTACAATGAGCAGTTCTTC	CASSTDRAGIYNEQFF